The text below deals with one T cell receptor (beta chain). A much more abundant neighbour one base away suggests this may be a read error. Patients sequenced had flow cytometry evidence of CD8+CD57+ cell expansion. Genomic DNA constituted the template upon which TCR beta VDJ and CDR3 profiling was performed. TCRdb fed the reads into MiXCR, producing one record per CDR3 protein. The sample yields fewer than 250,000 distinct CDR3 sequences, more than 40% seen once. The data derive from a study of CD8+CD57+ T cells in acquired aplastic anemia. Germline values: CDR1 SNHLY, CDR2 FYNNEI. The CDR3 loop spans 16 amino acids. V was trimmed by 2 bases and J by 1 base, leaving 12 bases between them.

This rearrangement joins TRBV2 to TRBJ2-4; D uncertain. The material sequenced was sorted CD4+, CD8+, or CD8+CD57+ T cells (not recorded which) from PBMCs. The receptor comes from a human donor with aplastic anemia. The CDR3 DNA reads TGTGCCAGCAGTGAAAGAATAGCAACGGCCAAAAACATTCAGTACTTC. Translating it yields CASSERIATAKNIQYF.